The source of this TCR beta chain is a study of breast tumors, draining lymph nodes, adjacent tissues. Findings of the study overall: The data were judged consistent with most tumor T cells coming from lymph node and expanding in tumor. Compared with lymph nodes, tumors were less diverse; compared with nontumor tissue, more.

The table lists this clonotype with a count of one. What it recognizes is unknown. The lymph nodes were axillary draining lymph nodes from breast cancer patients. This CDR3 is built from 12 residues. Germline V lookup: CDR1 LNHDA, CDR2 SQIVND (reference sequence). TCRdb passed the multiplex PCR reads through MiXCR, listing each CDR3 protein once. The sample shows about 170,000 distinct CDR3 sequences, roughly a third of them seen only once. The sample was axillary lymph node tissue. The chain joins TRBV19 to TRBJ2-7; 10 positions match TRBD2. The TCR was taken from a female donor with breast cancer. Some clones in this sample may be carry-over from other donors' samples. The CDR3 nucleotides read TGTGTGGGGCTAGCGGGAGCGGTGGAGCAGTACTTC. Its translation is CVGLAGAVEQYF.